This T cell receptor (beta chain) was profiled in a study of blood T cell repertoires in COVID-19. Study summary: Sources were T cells, B-cell-depleted T cells, or PBMCs; the material itself was cDNA or gDNA.

The table came from immunoSEQ multiplex PCR; TCRdb's copy has only in-frame clones and leaves some out. The sample records 200,000 to 250,000 clones, about 84% being singletons. CDR3 size: 16 residues. V lost 3 bases and J 3 bases, leaving 15 bases between the germline ends. Germline loops: CDR1 LGHDT, CDR2 YNNKEL (reference sequence). Self-reported history from a screening survey and questionnaire set each donor's cohort. V and J are TRBV3-1 (or the pseudogene TRBV3-2) and TRBJ1-5; a possible D gene is TRBD1 (6 bases). This TCR came from a man aged 25-45 years with acute COVID-19. The source material was PBMCs or T cells enriched from blood (not recorded which). The CDR3 nucleotides are TGTGCCAGCAGCCACGGAGGGGGGGGGAACAATCAGCCCCAGCATTTT. Residues: CASSHGGGGNNQPQHF.